Here is one T cell receptor beta chain with its context. Per the original data handling: Nucleated cell counts were estimated from reference gene primer amplification. The assay was immunoSEQ multiplex PCR, and TCRdb's table has in-frame clones only and misses some. Clone size and the V and J calls come from that table; the DNA yielded D and trimming. The data contain about 79,000 clones, roughly 89% of them singletons. This CDR3 is built from 14 residues. Trimming took off 3 bases at V and 9 bases at J, with 18 bases between the two ends. CDR1 is GTSNPN and CDR2 is SVGIG in the germline V gene (reference sequence). This record comes from a study of blood T cell repertoires in COVID-19. Looking at the study overall: Acute and convalescent COVID-19 samples came from the United States, Italy and Spain. Sample material is recorded as cDNA or gDNA derived from T cells, B-cell-depleted T cells, or PBMCs.

V is TRBV30 and J is TRBJ1-5; D is ambiguous. The source of this sequence is a man between 70 and 80 years old with active or convalescent COVID-19. Sequenced sample: peripheral blood. The CDR3 region has the DNA TGTGCCTGGAGACGACCGACTCCCTCGGGGCCCCAGCATTTT. Amino acids: CAWRRPTPSGPQHF.